This T cell receptor beta chain came from a study of radiotherapy plus CTLA-4 blockade in lung cancer. Study-level points and caveats: Radiotherapy plus ipilimumab was followed by expansion in blood of tumor-derived TCR clones.

The table came from immunoSEQ multiplex PCR; TCRdb's copy has only in-frame clones and leaves some out. The sample carries tens of thousands of clones, about 83% recorded once. This clone came up a few times. Its matching antigen is unknown. In germline, CDR1 is WSHSY, CDR2 SAAADI. This CDR3 comprises 19 residues. The trim removed 4 bases at V and 0 bases at J, leaving 13 bases unmatched. Sequencing used peripheral blood, obtained from a patient treated with radiotherapy plus ipilimumab. This clonotype was sampled from a human donor with non-small cell lung cancer whose response to radiotherapy plus ipilimumab could not be evaluated. The chain carries TRBV10-2 and TRBJ2-1; 9 nucleotides line up with TRBD2. DNA of the CDR3: TGCGCCAGCAGTGTACCCATTAGCGGGAGATTCGCCTCCTACAATGAGCAGTTCTTC. Encoded protein: CASSVPISGRFASYNEQFF.